The T cell receptor beta chain described here comes from a study of shared clonotypes between healthy human individuals. General observations from the study: Non-shared clonotypes were found to have lower generation probabilities than the clonotypes that were shared by all four of the sorted-subset donors.

CD4+ cell separation produced CD45RA+ naive and CD45RA-negative memory subsets. With respect to this clone: What it binds is not known.

CDR3 length: 14 residues. Trimming removed 10 bases from V and 1 base from J; junction bases left unmatched: 9. Germline V gives CDR1 MNHEY, CDR2 SMNVEV (reference sequence). As handled by the study authors: In the immunoSEQ data, sequences were junction-only and lacked quality scores, so filtering differed. Only in-frame clones appear in the TCRdb table, and some are missing; sequencing was by immunoSEQ multiplex PCR. D and trimming come from the DNA, and the V and J calls and clone size come from that table. This sample has about 2.3 million clones, with approximately 93% found just once. V is TRBV27 and J is TRBJ2-5, with 7 bases aligning to TRBD2. The TCR sequence derives from a man aged 18 to 35 in good health. Some clones in this sample may be carry-over from other donors' samples. Sequenced sample: naive CD4+ T cells from PBMCs. Subset here: CD45RA+ positively selected. CDR3 nucleotides: TGTGCCACCGCCTTCGGGGGGTCCCAAGAGACCCAGTACTTC. Residues: CATAFGGSQETQYF.